The 4 T cell receptor beta chains listed next were all sequenced from one sample in a study of blood T cell repertoires in COVID-19. TCRdb keeps only in-frame clones here, not all; method: immunoSEQ multiplex PCR. This sample has under 60,000 clones, with about 84% found just once. The sequenced material came from peripheral blood. The receptor source for this set is a man aged 60 to 69 with acute or convalescent COVID-19.

The chain recombines TRBV11-1 with TRBJ1-2; weak D call: TRBD1 (6 bases). The CDR3 is 14 residues long. V lost 6 bases to trimming and J lost 2 bases, with 13 bases between them. The V gene's germline CDR1 is SGHAT and CDR2 FQDESV (reference sequence). The DNA for the CDR3 is TGTGCCAGCAGTCCCTCAAGGGGGAACTATGGCTACACCTTC. This encodes CASSPSRGNYGYTF. The variable domain in full, completed from reference TRBV11-1 and TRBJ1-2, reads EAEVAQSPRYKITEKSQAVAFWCDPISGHATLYWYRQILGQGPELLVQFQDESVVDDSQLPKDRFSAERLKGVDSTLKIQPAELGDSAMYLCASSPSRGNYGYTFGSGTRLTVV.

The V and J genes are TRBV7-9 and TRBJ2-3; 11 bases line up with TRBD2. This CDR3 is 16 amino acids long. Per the germline V gene, CDR1 is SEHNR and CDR2 is FQNEAQ (reference sequence). V gave up 5 bases and J gave up 3 bases; unmatched junction bases: 7. The DNA for the CDR3 is TGTGCCAGCAGCAAAAGACTAGCGGGGTTGACAGATACGCAGTATTTT. Translated, it gives CASSKRLAGLTDTQYF.

This chain links TRBV4-3 with TRBJ2-1; 8 nucleotides align to TRBD2. The trim removed 4 bases at V and 8 bases at J, leaving 4 bases unmatched. The CDR3 totals 13 residues. In germline, CDR1 is LGHNA, CDR2 YSLEER. CDR3 sequence: CASSLRAGDEQFF. DNA for the CDR3: TGCGCCAGCAGCCTACGAGCGGGGGATGAGCAGTTCTTC.

The chain employs TRBV5-8 and TRBJ2-1; 9 nucleotides line up with TRBD1. CDR1 is SGHTS, CDR2 YDEGEE, per germline. V trimming: 4 bases; J trimming: 10 bases; junction bases outside the gene matches: 15. This CDR3 region has 16 residues. The CDR3 protein is CASSPGTGTGSLEQFF. The CDR3 DNA is TGTGCCAGCAGCCCGGGGACCGGGACAGGGTCTTTGGAGCAGTTCTTC.